One and the same sample provided the 2 T cell receptor beta chains below, sequenced in a study of blood T cells in healthy people across ages. For the second PCR, which ran for about 7 to 11 cycles, a sample-barcoded 5' primer and a J-beta primer mix were used. Each CDR3 protein gets one entry after TCRdb re-called the 5' RACE reads with MiXCR. In the table there are roughly 700,000 distinct CDR3 sequences, 32% of which are singletons. Sequenced input: blood. The receptor set was obtained from a woman of 80 years or more in good health.

Many counts were recorded for this clonotype. This may stem from a read error, because a much larger clone lies one nucleotide away. This rearrangement joins TRBV7-9 to TRBJ2-7; D unresolved. The CDR3 runs to 14 residues. The germline CDR1 and CDR2 sequences are SEHNR and FQNEAQ (reference sequence). Trimming shortened V by 1 base and J by 2 bases, and 9 bases separated the two germline ends. The DNA of the CDR3 is TGTGCCAGCAGCTTAGGTGGGGTGGCCTACGAGCAGTACTTC. Translated: CASSLGGVAYEQYF.

This clonotype has more than one count but fewer than ten. The chain recombines TRBV9 with TRBJ2-4, with D possibly called TRBD1 or TRBD2 (5 bases each). The J call may be faulty, since TRBJ2-7 better matches the DNA end. Germline CDR1 and CDR2: SGDLS and YYNGEE. The CDR3 length is 16 residues. The CDR3 loop reads CASSLPVGDHPYEQYF. CDR3 bases: TGTGCCAGCAGCCTCCCAGTAGGGGACCACCCCTACGAGCAGTACTTC.